This TCR beta chain was obtained from a study of cytomegalovirus exposure and HLA in healthy donors. Study outcomes and limitations: V- and J-gene trimming in TCR beta was tied to a missense DCLRE1C variant by an analysis performed later.

Germline loops: CDR1 MNHNY, CDR2 SVGAGI (reference sequence). The CDR3 loop spans 13 amino acids. The ends were cut back, 2 bases at V and 6 bases at J, with 10 bases in the middle. Healthy bone marrow donors formed the donor group. This clone occurred once. Antigen unknown. PCR employed 60 Vbeta and 13 Jbeta primers. The assay was immunoSEQ multiplex PCR, and TCRdb's table has in-frame clones only and misses some. The table lists 91,000 or so clones, about 80% of them singletons. Sequenced sample: PBMCs. This clonotype was obtained from a young man in good health and CMV-seropositive. The rearrangement links TRBV6-6 to TRBJ1-1; D gene unclear. CDR3 residues: CASSYPQSAEAFF. The CDR3 DNA is TGTGCCAGCAGTTACCCACAGTCAGCTGAAGCTTTCTTT.